This T cell receptor beta chain is from a study of blood T cell repertoires in COVID-19. The CDR3 has 15 amino acids. The ends lost 5 bases at V and 4 bases at J; junction bases unmatched: 11. Germline V gene lookup returns CDR1 SGHRS and CDR2 YFSETQ. The method was immunoSEQ multiplex PCR; TCRdb's version includes in-frame clones alone and lacks a portion of them. The profile covers roughly 250,000 clones, with around 89% appearing a single time and roughly 1.2% taken by the ten largest. The specimen was PBMCs or T cells enriched from blood (not recorded which). V is TRBV5-1 and J is TRBJ1-2; 7 bases fit TRBD1. This clonotype was sampled from a woman aged 40-49 years with acute COVID-19. The CDR3 DNA is TGCGCCAGCAGGCCAGAAGGGACAGTCGGCTATGGCTACACCTTC. Translation: CASRPEGTVGYGYTF.